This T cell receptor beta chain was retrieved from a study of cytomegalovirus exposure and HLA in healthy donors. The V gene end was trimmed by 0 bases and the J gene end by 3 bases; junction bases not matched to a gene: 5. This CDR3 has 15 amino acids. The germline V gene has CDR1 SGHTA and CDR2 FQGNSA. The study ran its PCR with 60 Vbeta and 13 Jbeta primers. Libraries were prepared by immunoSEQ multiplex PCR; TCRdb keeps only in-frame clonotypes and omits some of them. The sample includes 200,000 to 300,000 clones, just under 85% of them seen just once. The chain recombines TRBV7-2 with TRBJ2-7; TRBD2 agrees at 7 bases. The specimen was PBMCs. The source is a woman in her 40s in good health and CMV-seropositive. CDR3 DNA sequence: TGTGCCAGCAGCTTAGCGGCAGCGGGGAGCTACGAGCAGTACTTC. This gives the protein CASSLAAAGSYEQYF. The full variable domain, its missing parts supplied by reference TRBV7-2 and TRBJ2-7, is GAGVSQSPSNKVTEKGKDVELRCDPISGHTALYWYRQSLGQGLEFLIYFQGNSAPDKSGLPSDRFSAERTGGSVSTLTIQRTQQEDSAVYLCASSLAAAGSYEQYFGPGTRLTVT.